Listed here are 27 T cell receptor beta chains from one sample, sequenced in a study of regulatory T cells in long-lasting Graves disease. Sample time point: newly diagnosed GD, antithyroid drugs for less than 3 months. RNA isolated from PBMCs was used to make the TCR library. Assembly of TCR beta libraries relied on iRepertoire HTBI primers together with Arm-PCR of CDR3 regions. MiXCR was run by TCRdb on the multiplex PCR reads, yielding one entry per CDR3 protein. The sample includes about 440,000 distinct CDR3 sequences, more than 12% of them seen just once. This sample also belongs to another study, concerning T cells in Graves' hyperthyroidism and ophthalmopathy.

Here the sequenced sample was peripheral blood mononuclear cells (PBMCs), taken at new diagnosis, from a patient treated with antithyroid drugs. Source of these receptors: a woman aged 25 to 39 with Graves disease.

A note on this clonotype: This may stem from a read error, because a much larger clone lies one nucleotide away. This is likely a read error, given that the CDR3 carries no conserved phenylalanine or tryptophan at its end. The chain joins TRBV29-1 to TRBJ1-5; no clear D gene. V was cut by 4 bases and J by 0 bases, with 7 bases left in between. The length of the CDR3 is 13 residues. Germline values: CDR1 SQVTM, CDR2 ANQGSEA. CDR3 nucleotides: TGCAGCGTTGCGGAGAATAGCAATCAGCCCCAGCATTCT. Translated, it gives CSVAENSNQPQHS.

This clonotype was recorded at least ten times. V usage is TRBV6-5 and J usage is TRBJ2-7; the match to TRBD1 covers 7 bases. The CDR3 length is 13 residues. The junction had 2 bases not matched to a gene; V was cut back by 0 bases and J by 6 bases. Looked up from germline, CDR1 is MNHEY and CDR2 is SVGAGI. The CDR3 nucleotides are TGTGCCAGCAGTTACTCGACAGGGAGCGAGCAGTACTTC. Its protein product is CASSYSTGSEQYF.

This clonotype was observed at least ten times. The chain has TRBV6-1 and TRBJ1-1; D is perhaps TRBD1 (5 bases). The CDR3 has 15 residues. Trimming shortened V by 4 bases and J by 0 bases, and 12 bases separated the two germline ends. Looked up from germline, CDR1 is MNHNS and CDR2 is SASEGT. CDR3 region: CASSGLGTLNTEAFF. CDR3 in DNA: TGTGCCAGCAGTGGCCTGGGGACCTTGAACACTGAAGCTTTCTTT.

This clonotype was seen only a few times. J is TRBJ2-7 and V is TRBV7-9; weak D call: TRBD2 (6 bases). This CDR3 has 14 residues. The V gene lost 2 bases and the J gene lost 7 bases, with 15 bases spanning the gap. Germline loops: CDR1 SEHNR, CDR2 FQNEAQ (reference sequence). The CDR3 bases are TGTGCCAGCAGCTTAATAGGGTCAGGAGGGGAGCAGTACTTC. Its translation: CASSLIGSGGEQYF.

At least ten counts were recorded for this clonotype. CDR3 residues: CASSQQGEETQYF. The CDR3 DNA reads TGTGCCAGCAGCCAACAGGGGGAAGAGACCCAGTACTTC. The chain joins TRBV12-3 or TRBV12-4 to TRBJ2-5; TRBD1 matches at 8 bases. The CDR3 covers 13 residues. V was pared by 6 bases and J by 3 bases, with 3 bases of the junction left unmatched.

This sequence joins TRBV27 and TRBJ2-1; the D call may be TRBD1 or TRBD2 (5 bases each). CDR3 size: 16 residues. With 5 bases removed from V and 5 bases from J, the gap between germline ends came to 19 bases. CDR1 and CDR2 from the germline V gene are MNHEY and SMNVEV (reference sequence). The CDR3 DNA reads as TGTGCCAGCAGTCCGTGGGCAGGGACGGTCGACAATGAGCAGTTCTTC. It codes for CASSPWAGTVDNEQFF.

Turning to this clonotype: A much larger clonotype is one base distant, so this may be a read error. This rearrangement joins TRBV4-1 to TRBJ2-5; 8 bases line up with TRBD2. Germline CDR1 MGHRA, CDR2 YSYEKL. The CDR3 has 14 residues. CDR3 DNA sequence: TGCGCCAACAGCCGGGAGGGAAGCCAAGAGACCCAGTACTTC. Protein sequence: CANSREGSQETQYF.

This clonotype was recorded many times. The CDR3: CASSLPRLAGVQFF. Here the CDR3 DNA reads TGTGCCAGCAGTTTACCGAGACTAGCGGGAGTGCAGTTCTTC. This chain joins TRBV28 and TRBJ2-1; 12 bases fit TRBD2. The V segment lost 2 bases and the J segment 12 bases; nucleotides outside the gene matches: 5. CDR1 is MDHEN, CDR2 SYDVKM, per germline. The CDR3 runs 14 residues.

In its sample, this clonotype was seen many times. The rearrangement joins TRBV29-1 to TRBJ2-7; possibly TRBD2 for D (7 bases). Deletions cut 7 bases from V and 5 bases from J, with 18 bases between. Germline V gene sequence: CDR1 SQVTM, CDR2 ANQGSEA. The CDR3 runs to 13 residues. CDR3 nucleotides: TGCAGCGCGGGGGGCGCAGGACTTAACGAGCAGTACTTC. Encoded protein: CSAGGAGLNEQYF.

This clonotype was counted ten times or more. V usage is TRBV7-8 and J usage is TRBJ2-1; perhaps TRBD2 as D (6 bases). The CDR3 length is 15 residues. V was trimmed by 5 bases and J by 2 bases, leaving 13 bases between them. Germline CDR1 SGHVS, CDR2 FQNEAQ. CDR3 amino acids: CASSQIGGTYNEQFF. CDR3 sequence (DNA): TGTGCCAGCAGCCAAATCGGCGGGACCTACAATGAGCAGTTCTTC.

This clonotype was recorded many times. The chain carries TRBV29-1 and TRBJ2-7; 14 bases agree with TRBD2. From germline, CDR1 is SQVTM and CDR2 ANQGSEA. The CDR3 covers 14 residues. Trimming took 8 bases from V and 5 from J; bases not matched to a gene: 8. CDR3 DNA sequence: TGCAGCTTCCGCTCGGGACTAGCGGGAGACGAGCAGTACTTC. Translation: CSFRSGLAGDEQYF.

This clonotype has a count of ten or more. The chain couples TRBV6-2 or TRBV6-3 to TRBJ2-1, with D perhaps TRBD1 (5 bases). There are 15 residues in the CDR3. The germline CDR1 and CDR2 sequences are MNHEY and SVGEGT. Trimming left V 2 bases short and J 2 bases short, with 10 bases between. The CDR3 spells CASSYRGPPYNEQFF. CDR3 nucleotides: TGTGCCAGCAGTTACAGGGGCCCCCCCTACAATGAGCAGTTCTTC.

This clonotype was found many times. V gene TRBV19 combines with J gene TRBJ1-5; a possible D gene is TRBD1 (6 bases). The CDR3 loop spans 15 amino acids. The germline CDR1 and CDR2 sequences are LNHDA and SQIVND (reference sequence). Between the trimmed V and J ends, which lost 7 bases and 3 bases, there was a span of 16 bases. CDR3 DNA sequence: TGTGCCAGTACTCCACCCGGGGGGCCCAATCAGCCCCAGCATTTT. Translation gives CASTPPGGPNQPQHF.

This clonotype occurred many times. The V call is TRBV15, the J call TRBJ2-1, with 8 nucleotides matching TRBD2. The CDR3 spans 13 residues. Germline V gene lookup returns CDR1 LNHNV and CDR2 YYDKDF (reference sequence). J was trimmed by 9 bases and V by 8 bases; bases with no gene match: 9. The DNA for the CDR3 is TGTGCCACCGGGAGCGGGAGTCGCGGTGAGCAGTTCTTC. Translating it yields CATGSGSRGEQFF.

This clonotype occurred a few times. The chain couples TRBV7-2 to TRBJ2-1; D not certain. The V end lost 3 bases, the J end lost 8 bases, and 11 bases lay between the germline ends. Germline CDR1 SGHTA, CDR2 FQGNSA. The CDR3 length is 13 residues. The CDR3 loop is CASSFTQSDEQFF. The CDR3 region has the DNA TGTGCCAGCAGCTTTACTCAGTCGGATGAGCAGTTCTTC.

This clonotype was seen more than once but under ten times. This chain joins TRBV10-3 and TRBJ2-3, with D maybe TRBD1 (7 bases). The germline CDR1 and CDR2 sequences are ENHRY and SYGVKD. Trimming cost V 6 bases and J 6 bases, with 16 bases left between them. CDR3 length: 14 amino acids. CDR3 bases: TGTGCCATCAGGACTGACAGGGAGGCTGATACGCAGTATTTT. Its translation is CAIRTDREADTQYF.

This clonotype appeared many times. V usage is TRBV2 and J usage is TRBJ2-7; a weak D match, TRBD1 (6 bases). V lost 3 bases and J lost 1, with 7 bases in between. The CDR3 sequence is 13 residues long. The germline gives CDR1 SNHLY, CDR2 FYNNEI. Here the CDR3 reads CASSDRGSYEQYF. The CDR3 DNA is TGTGCCAGCAGTGACAGGGGATCCTACGAGCAGTACTTC.

This clonotype was seen many times. The chain uses TRBV7-9 and TRBJ2-7; D possibly corresponds to TRBD1 (6 bases). This CDR3 is 14 amino acids long. V was trimmed by 3 bases and J by 4 bases, leaving 13 bases between them. Germline-derived CDR1 and CDR2 are SEHNR and FQNEAQ (reference sequence). This CDR3 reads CASSLPGEGYEQYF. For the CDR3, the DNA is TGTGCCAGCAGCTTGCCAGGGGAAGGTTACGAGCAGTACTTC. The full variable domain, with the rest looked up from reference TRBV7-9 and TRBJ2-7, is DTGVSQNPRHKITKRGQNVTFRCDPISEHNRLYWYRQTLGQGPEFLTYFQNEAQLEKSRLLSDRFSAERPKGSFSTLEIQRTEQGDSAMYLCASSLPGEGYEQYFGPGTRLTVT.

This clonotype occurred many times. The V call is TRBV18, the J call TRBJ2-1; 8 bases agree with TRBD2. Germline V gives CDR1 KGHSH, CDR2 LQKENI. V trimming: 1 base; J trimming: 6 bases; junction bases outside the gene matches: 8. CDR3 length: 16 amino acids. The CDR3 sequence: CASSPRAAGALNEQFF. Written as DNA, the CDR3 is TGTGCCAGCTCACCACGGGCAGCGGGAGCGCTCAATGAGCAGTTCTTC. Filled out from reference TRBV18 and TRBJ2-1, the complete variable domain reads NAGVMQNPRHLVRRRGQEARLRCSPMKGHSHVYWYRQLPEEGLKFMVYLQKENIIDESGMPKERFSAEFPKEGPSILRIQQVVRGDSAAYFCASSPRAAGALNEQFFGPGTRLTVL.

This rearrangement joins TRBV24-1 to TRBJ2-3; D possibly corresponds to TRBD2 (6 bases). Between the trimmed V and J ends, which lost 2 bases and 8 bases, there was a span of 19 bases. The CDR3 spans 16 residues. Germline assignment: CDR1 KGHDR and CDR2 SFDVKD. The CDR3 DNA follows: TGTGCCACCAGTGATTGGAAAGGGCGGGACCCAGGTACGCAGTATTTT. Translating it yields CATSDWKGRDPGTQYF.

This clonotype was seen more than once but under ten times. A much larger clonotype is one base distant, so this may be a read error. The chain carries TRBV3-1 and TRBJ1-1, with 7 bases identical to TRBD1. The CDR3 is 18 residues long. From germline, CDR1 is LGHDT and CDR2 YNNKEL (reference sequence). The CDR3 loop is CVSSPRGTAPDENTEAFF. CDR3 coding DNA: TGTGTCAGCAGCCCAAGGGGGACAGCTCCGGATGAAAACACTGAAGCTTTCTTT.

A remark on this clonotype: This may come from a read error, since a much larger clone is one base off. The V and J genes are TRBV7-9 and TRBJ1-5; the D is unclear. V lost 8 bases, J lost 4 bases, and 15 bases lay in between. Germline V gives CDR1 SEHNR, CDR2 FQNEAQ (reference sequence). This CDR3 spans 14 amino acids. CDR3 in amino acids: CASGSVDGNQPQHF. CDR3 sequence (DNA): TGTGCCAGCGGCTCGGTTGACGGGAATCAGCCCCAGCATTTT.

This clonotype appeared many times. Here the CDR3 reads CASTHNENIQYF. In nucleotides, the CDR3 is TGTGCCAGCACCCATAATGAAAACATTCAGTACTTC. This chain links TRBV11-3 with TRBJ2-4; D call uncertain. V shed 7 bases and J shed 5 bases, with 9 bases lying between them. Germline assignment: CDR1 SGHNT and CDR2 YENEEA. This CDR3 has 12 amino acids. Complete variable domain (other parts from reference TRBV11-3 and TRBJ2-4): EAGVVQSPRYKIIEKKQPVAFWCNPISGHNTLYWYLQNLGQGPELLIRYENEEAVDDSQLPKDRFSAERLKGVDSTLKIQPAELGDSAVYLCASTHNENIQYFGAGTRLSVL.

V gene TRBV5-1 combines with J gene TRBJ1-3; D is unclear. V was trimmed by 0 bases and J by 0 bases, leaving 7 bases between them. This CDR3 is built from 15 residues. Germline CDR1 and CDR2: SGHRS and YFSETQ. The CDR3 coding sequence is TGCGCCAGCAGCTTGGCCATCGACTCTGGAAACACCATATATTTT. It encodes CASSLAIDSGNTIYF.

This clonotype was counted ten times or more. The CDR3 DNA reads as TGTGCCAGCAGTCTAGGACTAGCGGGAGAGGGAGACACAGATACGCAGTATTTT. Translation gives CASSLGLAGEGDTDTQYF. The rearrangement joins TRBV28 to TRBJ2-3, with TRBD2 matching over 13 bases. The CDR3 spans 18 residues. J gave up 2 bases and V 5 bases, and 10 bases lay outside the gene matches. Germline V gene sequence: CDR1 MDHEN, CDR2 SYDVKM.

This chain links TRBV6-9 with TRBJ2-1; 8 positions match TRBD1. CDR1 and CDR2 (germline): MNHGY, SVAAGI. The CDR3 runs 13 residues. V shed 3 bases, J shed 9 bases, and the junction held 4 bases outside the gene matches. For the CDR3, the DNA is TGTGCCAGCAGTTACTCACAGGGGGGTGAGCAGTTCTTC. Its protein product is CASSYSQGGEQFF.

Many counts were recorded for this clonotype. The V gene is TRBV2, the J gene TRBJ2-2, with TRBD2 matching over 8 bases. Germline CDR1 reads SNHLY; CDR2 reads FYNNEI. V lost 7 bases to trimming and J lost 5 bases; unmatched junction nucleotides: 3. There are 13 residues in the CDR3. CDR3 nucleotide sequence: TGTGCCAGCACCAGCGGGAGTACCGGGGAGCTGTTTTTT. It is translated as CASTSGSTGELFF. Combining the CDR3 with reference TRBV2 and TRBJ2-2 gives the whole variable domain EPEVTQTPSHQVTQMGQEVILRCVPISNHLYFYWYRQILGQKVEFLVSFYNNEISEKSEIFDDQFSVERPDGSNFTLKIRSTKLEDSAMYFCASTSGSTGELFFGEGSRLTVL.